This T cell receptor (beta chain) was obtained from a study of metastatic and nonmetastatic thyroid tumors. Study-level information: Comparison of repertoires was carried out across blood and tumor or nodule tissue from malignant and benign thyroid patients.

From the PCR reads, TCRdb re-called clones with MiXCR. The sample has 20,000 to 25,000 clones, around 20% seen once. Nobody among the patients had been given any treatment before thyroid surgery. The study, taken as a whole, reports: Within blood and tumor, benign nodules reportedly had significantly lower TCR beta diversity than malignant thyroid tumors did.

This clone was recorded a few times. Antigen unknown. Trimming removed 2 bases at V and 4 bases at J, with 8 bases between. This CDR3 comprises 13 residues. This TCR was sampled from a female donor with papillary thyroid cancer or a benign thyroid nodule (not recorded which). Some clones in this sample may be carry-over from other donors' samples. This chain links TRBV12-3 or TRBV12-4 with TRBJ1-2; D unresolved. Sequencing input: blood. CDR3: CASSLSRRYGYTF. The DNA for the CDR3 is TGTGCCAGCAGTTTATCGAGGCGCTATGGCTACACCTTC.